The 12 T cell receptor beta chains reported below all come from one sample, sequenced in a study of T cells after posttransplantation cyclophosphamide. Treatment was busulfan-fludarabine conditioning, a marrow graft, and cyclophosphamide on days +3 and +4. Produced via immunoSEQ multiplex PCR; TCRdb's table is partial and in-frame only. Listed for the sample are under 15,000 clones, none seen a single time. Sequences were derived from PBMCs, sampled after allogeneic stem cell transplant with posttransplant cyclophosphamide. All receptors derive from a female patient between 40 and 50 years old who received an allogeneic stem cell transplant from a related donor, was CMV-positive, and had acute GVHD only. Some T cells may arise from the graft donor.

This clone came up many times. The chain has TRBV4-2 and TRBJ2-1; no reliable D call. Germline CDR1 and CDR2: LGHNA and YNFKEQ. The CDR3 extends over 15 amino acids. V lost 0 bases and J 0 bases, leaving 6 bases between the germline ends. In DNA form, the CDR3 reads TGTGCCAGCAGCCAAGATCCCAGCTCCTACAATGAGCAGTTCTTC. The encoded protein is CASSQDPSSYNEQFF.

In its sample, this clone was seen many times. The chain has TRBV4-2 and TRBJ2-5; 9 bases line up with TRBD2. This CDR3 is built from 15 residues. With 2 bases clipped from V and 5 bases from J, the junction kept 6 bases outside the gene matches. Germline V gives CDR1 LGHNA, CDR2 YNFKEQ. The CDR3 loop is CASSQIAGVGETQYF. The CDR3 bases are TGTGCCAGCAGCCAAATAGCGGGAGTTGGGGAGACCCAGTACTTC.

This clone was recorded many times. The J gene is TRBJ1-3, the V gene TRBV19, with TRBD1 matching 9 bases. The CDR3 is made up of 14 amino acids. With V trimmed by 4 bases and J by 4 bases, 2 bases remained unmatched. Looked up from germline, CDR1 is LNHDA and CDR2 is SQIVND (reference sequence). The DNA of the CDR3 is TGTGCCAGTAGTACTGGGACAGGGGGAAACACCATATATTTT. This sequence encodes CASSTGTGGNTIYF.

This clone appeared many times. The CDR3 sequence: CASSLTSGTRPYNEQFF. For the CDR3, the DNA is TGTGCCAGCAGTCTTACCTCCGGGACTAGACCCTACAATGAGCAGTTCTTC. V usage is TRBV27 and J usage is TRBJ2-1; TRBD2 matches 8 bases. The CDR3 spans 17 residues. V lost 5 bases and J lost 2; bases outside the gene matches: 11. In germline, CDR1 is MNHEY, CDR2 SMNVEV (reference sequence).

This clone was seen many times. The chain combines TRBV5-6 with TRBJ2-3; 11 positions agree with TRBD2. CDR1 SGHDT and CDR2 YYEEEE come from the germline V gene. The CDR3 has 15 residues. The J segment lost 4 bases and the V segment lost 5 bases, leaving 6 bases of the junction unmatched. CDR3 coding DNA: TGTGCCAGCAGAACTCTAGCGGGGGGCCCAGATACGCAGTATTTT. Protein: CASRTLAGGPDTQYF.

This clone occurred many times. This rearrangement joins TRBV27 to TRBJ1-1; weak D call: TRBD1 (5 bases). Looked up from germline, CDR1 is MNHEY and CDR2 is SMNVEV (reference sequence). Trimming removed 5 bases at V and 7 bases at J, with 14 bases between. This CDR3 has 13 amino acids. This CDR3 reads CASSIREGLEAFF. In DNA, the CDR3 is TGTGCCAGCAGTATCAGGGAGGGCCTTGAAGCTTTCTTT.

The rearrangement uses TRBV27 and TRBJ2-3, with TRBD2 identical over 7 bases. In germline, CDR1 is MNHEY, CDR2 SMNVEV (reference sequence). This CDR3 is 13 amino acids long. V lost 3 bases, J lost 6 bases, and 3 bases stayed unmatched. CDR3 sequence reads: CASSFRGVDTQYF. CDR3 DNA: TGTGCCAGCAGTTTCCGGGGGGTGGATACGCAGTATTTT.

This clone came up many times. The chain couples TRBV7-9 to TRBJ1-4, with D uncertain. There are 13 residues in the CDR3. In germline, CDR1 is SEHNR, CDR2 FQNEAQ (reference sequence). V lost 4 bases, J lost 7 bases, and 10 bases lay in between. CDR3 residues: CASSSTSREKLFF. In DNA form, the CDR3 reads TGTGCCAGCAGCTCAACGTCGCGTGAAAAACTGTTTTTT.

This clone was observed at least ten times. The chain joins TRBV10-2 to TRBJ2-7, with a weak D call TRBD1 (5 bases). The CDR3 spans 16 residues. V dropped 5 bases and J dropped 7 bases, with 24 bases sitting between them. Germline CDR1 is WSHSY and CDR2 is SAAADI. This chain's CDR3 is CASSLIRQYPSTEQYF. CDR3 nucleotide sequence: TGCGCCAGCAGTCTCATACGACAGTATCCATCGACGGAGCAGTACTTC.

This clone has a count of ten or more. The rearrangement links TRBV2 to TRBJ1-2; TRBD1 might be the D (6 bases). CDR1 is SNHLY and CDR2 is FYNNEI in the germline V gene. Trimming removed 7 bases at V and 4 bases at J, with 16 bases between. The CDR3 sequence is 14 residues long. CDR3 bases: TGTGCCAGCAATGCCCGGGGGGCCGGCTATGGCTACACCTTC. Protein sequence: CASNARGAGYGYTF. The entire variable domain, with the rest obtained from reference TRBV2 and TRBJ1-2, is as follows: EPEVTQTPSHQVTQMGQEVILRCVPISNHLYFYWYRQILGQKVEFLVSFYNNEISEKSEIFDDQFSVERPDGSNFTLKIRSTKLEDSAMYFCASNARGAGYGYTFGSGTRLTVV.

At least ten counts were recorded for this clone. V and J are TRBV5-1 and TRBJ2-1; TRBD1 matches 7 bases. The V segment lost 4 bases and the J segment 6 bases; nucleotides outside the gene matches: 4. Germline CDR1 and CDR2: SGHRS and YFSETQ. The CDR3 spans 13 residues. The CDR3 loop reads CASSLGTVNEQFF. Written as DNA, the CDR3 is TGCGCCAGCAGCCTCGGGACAGTCAATGAGCAGTTCTTC.

This clone has ten or more counts. The rearrangement uses TRBV5-6 and TRBJ2-3; 9 bases map to TRBD1. Germline V gene sequence: CDR1 SGHDT, CDR2 YYEEEE. The CDR3 runs to 14 residues. V was clipped by 9 bases and J by 4 bases; unmatched bases: 9. Here the CDR3 reads CAIGRTGEADTQYF. DNA for the CDR3: TGTGCCATCGGGCGGACAGGGGAGGCAGATACGCAGTATTTT.